The 4 T cell receptor beta chains below all came from one sample that was sequenced in a study of T cell changes during pregnancy in multiple sclerosis. Libraries were prepared by immunoSEQ multiplex PCR; TCRdb keeps only in-frame clonotypes and omits some of them. The sample consists of tens of thousands of clones, around 92% of them appearing once. The material sequenced was CD8+ T cells from peripheral blood mononuclear cells, taken in the second trimester of pregnancy. The receptors were sampled from a female donor with multiple sclerosis, enrolled in a pregnancy study.

This clone was counted a single time. The rearrangement links TRBV19 to TRBJ1-1; D gene unclear. The CDR3 covers 16 residues. The V end lost 6 bases, the J end lost 0 bases, and 17 bases lay between the germline ends. Germline-derived CDR1 and CDR2 are LNHDA and SQIVND (reference sequence). CDR3 nucleotide sequence: TGTGCCAGTAGACCCACTTCCAACTACATGAACACTGAAGCTTTCTTT. Amino acid sequence: CASRPTSNYMNTEAFF.

CDR3 loop: CASSEWQDRDRGYTF. The CDR3 bases are TGTGCCAGCAGTGAATGGCAGGACAGGGACCGCGGCTACACCTTC. This chain uses TRBV25-1 with TRBJ1-2; 8 positions match TRBD1. After removal of 1 base from V and 8 bases from J, the junction contained 9 bases not matched to a gene. Germline assignment: CDR1 MGHDK and CDR2 SYGVNS. The CDR3 loop spans 15 amino acids.

The genes are TRBV25-1 and TRBJ2-5; unclear D gene. The germline V and J ends were trimmed by 5 bases and 8 bases, with 9 bases remaining between them. The CDR3 has 11 residues. Per the germline V gene, CDR1 is MGHDK and CDR2 is SYGVNS. For the CDR3, the DNA is TGTGCCAGCAGTTATAGTATTACCCAGTACTTC. This translates into CASSYSITQYF.

The V and J genes are TRBV19 and TRBJ1-1, with 7 bases matching TRBD1. Trimming at V came to 7 bases and at J to 0 bases, leaving 5 bases not matched to a gene. The CDR3 contains 14 residues. Germline assignment: CDR1 LNHDA and CDR2 SQIVND (reference sequence). CDR3: CASTWDSMNTEAFF. CDR3 DNA: TGTGCCAGTACCTGGGACAGCATGAACACTGAAGCTTTCTTT.